The TCR beta chain under discussion was sequenced for a study of blood T cell repertoires in COVID-19. Looking at the study overall: The study drew acute and convalescent COVID-19 samples from the United States, Italy and Spain. The cDNA or gDNA used as material had been derived from T cells, B-cell-depleted T cells, or PBMCs.

In the original processing: Amplification of reference gene primers was used by the study to estimate nucleated cell counts. Assay used: immunoSEQ multiplex PCR; TCRdb lists only in-frame clones, some missing. From that table come the V and J calls and clone size; the DNA was used to work out D and trimming. The sample yields 150,000 to 200,000 clones, under 95% seen once. CDR3 length: 14 amino acids. V was pared by 0 bases and J by 8 bases, with 14 bases between. Germline V CDR1 and CDR2: SGHDT, YYEEEE. This clone was counted between two and nine times. This receptor was obtained from a man in his sixties with active or convalescent COVID-19. The chain carries TRBV5-6 and TRBJ1-2, with TRBD1 as a possible D gene (5 bases). Sequencing used peripheral blood. The CDR3 region has the DNA TGTGCCAGCAGCTTGGGCAGGGTAAGGGAAGGCTACACCTTC. This codes for CASSLGRVREGYTF.